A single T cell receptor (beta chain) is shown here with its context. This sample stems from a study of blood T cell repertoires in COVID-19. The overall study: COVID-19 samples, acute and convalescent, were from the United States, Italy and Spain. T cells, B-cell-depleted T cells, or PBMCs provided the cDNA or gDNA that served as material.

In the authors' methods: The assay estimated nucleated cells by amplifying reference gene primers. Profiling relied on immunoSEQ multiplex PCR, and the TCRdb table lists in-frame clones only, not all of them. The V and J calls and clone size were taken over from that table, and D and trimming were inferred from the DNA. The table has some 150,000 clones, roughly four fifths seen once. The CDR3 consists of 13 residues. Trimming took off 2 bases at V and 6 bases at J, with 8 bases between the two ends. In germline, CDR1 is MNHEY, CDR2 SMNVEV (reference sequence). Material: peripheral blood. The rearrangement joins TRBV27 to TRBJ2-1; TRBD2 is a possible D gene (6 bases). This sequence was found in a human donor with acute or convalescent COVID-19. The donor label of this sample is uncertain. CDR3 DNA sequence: TGTGCCAGCAGTTTAGCGGGATCCAATGAGCAGTTCTTC. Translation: CASSLAGSNEQFF.